Below are 7 T cell receptor beta chains sequenced from a single sample in a study of cytomegalovirus exposure and HLA in healthy donors. Method: immunoSEQ multiplex PCR; TCRdb's copy keeps in-frame clones and lacks some. Of more than 45,000 clones in the sample, approximately 92% are singletons; the top ten hold over 12%. Sample: PBMCs. The receptors stem from a young woman in good health and CMV-seronegative.

V gene TRBV19 combines with J gene TRBJ2-2; TRBD1 might be the D (5 bases). The CDR3 has 13 residues. Germline V lookup: CDR1 LNHDA, CDR2 SQIVND (reference sequence). V was trimmed by 8 bases and J by 3 bases, leaving 10 bases between them. This CDR3 is CASRDSYTGELFF. The CDR3, as DNA: TGTGCCAGTCGAGACAGCTACACCGGGGAGCTGTTTTTT.

CDR3 loop: CAWRIAGLETQYF. CDR3 bases: TGTGCCTGGAGGATAGCGGGGTTGGAGACCCAGTACTTC. The chain employs TRBV30 and TRBJ2-5, with TRBD2 identical over 8 bases. Germline lookup yields CDR1 GTSNPN and CDR2 SVGIG (reference sequence). The CDR3 totals 13 residues. Trimming removed 3 bases from V and 5 bases from J; junction bases left unmatched: 5. Filled out from reference TRBV30 and TRBJ2-5, the complete variable domain reads SQTIHQWPATLVQPVGSPLSLECTVEGTSNPNLYWYRQAAGRGLQLLFYSVGIGQISSEVPQNLSASRPQDRQFILSSKKLLLSDSGFYLCAWRIAGLETQYFGPGTRLLVL.

This rearrangement joins TRBV7-9 to TRBJ2-7; tentative D call: TRBD1 (5 bases). The V gene's germline CDR1 is SEHNR and CDR2 FQNEAQ (reference sequence). V dropped 2 bases and J dropped 7 bases, with 15 bases sitting between them. This CDR3 is 14 amino acids long. This CDR3 reads CASSLSSQGSEQYF. As DNA, the CDR3 is TGTGCCAGCAGCTTAAGCTCGCAGGGAAGTGAGCAGTACTTC.

The V and J genes are TRBV5-6 and TRBJ2-5, with 7 bases aligning to TRBD1. V lost 5 bases, J lost 5 bases, and 3 bases stayed unmatched. The CDR3 totals 12 residues. Germline-derived CDR1 and CDR2 are SGHDT and YYEEEE. CDR3 coding DNA: TGTGCCAGCAGAGTACAGGGGGAGACCCAGTACTTC. As protein: CASRVQGETQYF.

The rearrangement joins TRBV7-2 to TRBJ2-6; 7 bases are a match to TRBD1. The trim removed 5 bases at V and 2 bases at J, leaving 12 bases unmatched. From germline, CDR1 is SGHTA and CDR2 FQGNSA. This CDR3 spans 18 amino acids. For the CDR3, the DNA is TGTGCCAGCAGCAGGCGGACAGGCGGCCAGACTGGGGCCAACGTCCTGACTTTC. Its translation is CASSRRTGGQTGANVLTF.

The CDR3 DNA reads TGTGCCAGCAGCTTAGGCGGGATTCAGCCCCAGCATTTT. This sequence encodes CASSLGGIQPQHF. V usage is TRBV7-6 and J usage is TRBJ1-5; D not resolved. The CDR3 totals 13 residues. Trimming took off 1 base at V and 6 bases at J, with 7 bases between the two ends. The germline gives CDR1 SGHVS, CDR2 FNYEAQ. Looking up the rest from reference TRBV7-6 and TRBJ1-5 gives the full variable domain: GAGVSQSPRYKVTKRGQDVALRCDPISGHVSLYWYRQALGQGPEFLTYFNYEAQQDKSGLPNDRFSAERPEGSISTLTIQRTEQRDSAMYRCASSLGGIQPQHFGDGTRLSIL.

A few counts support this clone. The chain carries TRBV5-1 and TRBJ1-1; D possibly corresponds to TRBD1 (5 bases). This CDR3 is 15 amino acids long. Germline lookup yields CDR1 SGHRS and CDR2 YFSETQ. Trimming shortened V by 0 bases and J by 0 bases, and 9 bases separated the two germline ends. The CDR3 DNA sequence: TGCGCCAGCAGCTTGGGGCAGGGCATGAACACTGAAGCTTTCTTT. This encodes CASSLGQGMNTEAFF.